This T cell receptor beta chain comes out of a study of blood T cells in healthy people across ages. Study information: Through template switching, about one barcoded beta molecule was captured per two T cells, as measured in model experiments.

Study-wide findings and caveats: Diversity figures derived from one million T cells were judged to underestimate the true value. Observed TCR beta diversity per million T cells went down as age went up. This fall followed a roughly linear course with age.

Every participating donor contributed approximately 10 milliliters of peripheral blood through a draw. Concerning this clonotype itself: The antigen is undetermined. This may be a read error: a much more frequent sequence differs by one nucleotide.

The second PCR ran roughly 7 to 12 cycles with a sample-barcoded 5' primer and J-beta primers. TCRdb processed the 5' RACE reads anew with MiXCR; each CDR3 protein has one entry. The table records approximately 1,700,000 distinct CDR3 sequences, 39% of them present only once. This CDR3 spans 14 amino acids. The germline V gene encodes CDR1 KGHSH and CDR2 LQKENI. Sequenced: blood. V is TRBV18 and J is TRBJ2-7; D is ambiguous. This clonotype originated in a human donor in good health. The CDR3 nucleotides are TGTGCCAGCCCACCACTGGCGCACGGAAACGAGCAGTACTTC. Protein product: CASPPLAHGNEQYF.